This TCR beta chain is drawn from a study of T cell responses to AZD1222 COVID-19 vaccine. Whole-study results and caveats: The reported proportion of spike-specific TCRs targeting unmutated variant regions was nearly half. Donor demographics were predominantly white British with a female majority; clonal diversity may be underestimated. Repertoire sampling occurred only after the peak T cell response. CD4 TCRs linked to vaccination spanned spike, dominating at 160-218 and 743-854.

Only in-frame clones appear in the TCRdb table, and some are missing; sequencing was by immunoSEQ multiplex PCR. The data show fewer than 250,000 clones, with under 95% seen just once and 1% held by the top ten. Notes on this clone: Its antigen remains unidentified.

This CDR3 region has 14 residues. The material was peripheral blood, obtained on day 0 of MenACWY control vaccination. This TCR was sampled from an adult in good health. The chain carries TRBV12-1 and TRBJ1-1; the table's TRBD1 call for D was not verified on the DNA. TRBV12-1 is assigned pseudogene status. CDR3 region: CASSLAGKNTEAFF. The CDR3 bases are TGTGCCAGCAGTCTTGCAGGGAAGAACACTGAAGCTTTCTTT.